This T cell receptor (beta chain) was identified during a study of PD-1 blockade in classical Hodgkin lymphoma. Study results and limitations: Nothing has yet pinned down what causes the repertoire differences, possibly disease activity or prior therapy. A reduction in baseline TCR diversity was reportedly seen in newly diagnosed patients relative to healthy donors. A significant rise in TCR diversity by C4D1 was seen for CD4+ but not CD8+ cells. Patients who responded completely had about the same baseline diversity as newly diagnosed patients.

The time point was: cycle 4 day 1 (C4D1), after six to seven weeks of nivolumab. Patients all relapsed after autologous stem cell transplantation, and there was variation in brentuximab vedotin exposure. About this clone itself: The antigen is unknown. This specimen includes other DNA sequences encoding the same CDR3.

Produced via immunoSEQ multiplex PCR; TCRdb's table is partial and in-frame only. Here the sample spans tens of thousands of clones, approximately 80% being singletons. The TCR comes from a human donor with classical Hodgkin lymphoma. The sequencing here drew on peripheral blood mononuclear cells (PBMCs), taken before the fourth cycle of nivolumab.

The CDR3 region is CASSSRQPLMSGANVLTF. The CDR3 nucleotides read TGCGCCAGCAGCTCAAGACAGCCTCTAATGTCTGGGGCCAACGTCCTGACTTTC. This chain connects TRBV5-1 to TRBJ2-6, with D possibly being TRBD1 (5 bases). The CDR3 totals 18 residues. V shed 3 bases and J shed 1 base, with 17 bases lying between them. Germline V gives CDR1 SGHRS, CDR2 YFSETQ.